The 10 T cell receptor beta chains in this list originate from one sample, sequenced in a study of blood T cells in healthy people across ages. A second PCR of about 7 to 12 cycles used a sample-barcoded 5' primer and a J-beta primer mix. TCRdb reprocessed the 5' RACE reads with MiXCR, giving one entry per CDR3 protein. The table records fewer than 1.5 million distinct CDR3 sequences, roughly 45% of them present only once. The sample consisted of blood. These receptors were obtained from a woman between 18 and 30 years old in good health.

There are a few counts of this clonotype. This chain joins TRBV4-1 and TRBJ2-7; 9 nucleotides line up with TRBD2. This CDR3 has 17 amino acids. V trimming: 3 bases; J trimming: 0 bases; junction bases outside the gene matches: 9. Germline CDR1 MGHRA, CDR2 YSYEKL. DNA of the CDR3: TGCGCCAGCAGCCATTGGGGAGGCGGGAGGGGCTCCTACGAGCAGTACTTC. As protein: CASSHWGGGRGSYEQYF.

Points on this clonotype: At one end, the junction sequence differs from germline, possibly due to a read error. The chain recombines TRBV20-1 with TRBJ1-2, with D perhaps matching TRBD1 (5 bases). From germline, CDR1 is DFQATT and CDR2 SNEGSKA (reference sequence). The CDR3 covers 14 residues. CDR3: CSVRGGREGNGYTF. The CDR3 region has the DNA TGCAGTGTTAGAGGAGGGCGGGAGGGGAATGGCTACACCTTC.

The chain is built from TRBV14 and TRBJ2-7, with 8 bases lining up with TRBD2. The J call could be wrong; TRBJ2-5 is a better fit for the DNA end. This CDR3 region has 14 residues. Germline assignment: CDR1 SGHDN and CDR2 FVKESK. CDR3 loop: CASSPPGLEGTQYF. For the CDR3, the DNA is TGTGCCAGCAGTCCGCCGGGACTAGAAGGGACCCAGTACTTC.

This clonotype was picked up a small number of times. Here the CDR3 DNA reads TGCAGTGCTAGATCAGGGGGCAGGGGCTTCGCAGATACGCAGTATTTT. Its translation: CSARSGGRGFADTQYF. The V gene is TRBV20-1, the J gene TRBJ2-3, with 8 bases that match TRBD1. Germline lookup yields CDR1 DFQATT and CDR2 SNEGSKA (reference sequence). J gave up 4 bases and V 2 bases, and 11 bases lay outside the gene matches. This CDR3 contains 16 residues.

This clonotype was observed a few times. The rearrangement joins TRBV7-2 to TRBJ1-1; D gene unclear. This CDR3 is built from 15 residues. Trimming took off 0 bases at V and 1 base at J, with 9 bases between the two ends. Germline loops: CDR1 SGHTA, CDR2 FQGNSA. CDR3 DNA sequence: TGTGCCAGCAGCTTAGCAGGTGCGGGGAACACTGAAGCTTTCTTT. Amino acid sequence: CASSLAGAGNTEAFF.

The chain links TRBV18 to TRBJ2-1, with 12 bases aligning to TRBD2. The CDR3 runs to 15 residues. J was trimmed by 5 bases and V by 5 bases; bases with no gene match: 4. Germline V gene data show CDR1 as KGHSH and CDR2 as LQKENI. The CDR3 DNA reads TGTGCCAGCTCAACAGGACTAGCGGGAAACAATGAGCAGTTCTTC. Its protein product is CASSTGLAGNNEQFF.

The chain has TRBV20-1 and TRBJ1-2; a weak D match, TRBD1 (6 bases). The length of the CDR3 is 12 residues. The ends were cut back, 2 bases at V and 6 bases at J, with 10 bases in the middle. From germline, CDR1 is DFQATT and CDR2 SNEGSKA (reference sequence). CDR3 coding DNA: TGCAGTGCTAGATACAGGGAGGATGGCTACACCTTC. It specifies CSARYREDGYTF.

The CDR3 reads CASSQEGQPKAFF. The CDR3 region has the DNA TGTGCCAGCAGCCAAGAAGGACAGCCGAAGGCTTTCTTT. The V gene is TRBV3-1, the J gene TRBJ1-1; tentatively, D is TRBD1 (6 bases). CDR1 is LGHDT, CDR2 YNNKEL, per germline (reference sequence). The CDR3 loop spans 13 amino acids. V lost 0 bases and J 11 bases, leaving 13 bases between the germline ends.

This chain joins TRBV29-1 and TRBJ1-2; TRBD1 is a possible D gene (6 bases). The CDR3 has 13 residues. Germline values: CDR1 SQVTM, CDR2 ANQGSEA. Trimming took off 2 bases at V and 5 bases at J, with 12 bases between the two ends. CDR3 sequence: CSVESGQQYGYTF. CDR3 nucleotides: TGCAGCGTTGAAAGCGGACAGCAATATGGCTACACCTTC.

This sequence joins TRBV9 and TRBJ1-3; D is perhaps TRBD1 (6 bases). Germline V gene lookup returns CDR1 SGDLS and CDR2 YYNGEE. Trimming removed 0 bases from V and 4 bases from J, with 14 bases in between. This CDR3 is built from 16 residues. The CDR3 reads CASSVASGGVGNTIYF. As DNA, the CDR3 is TGTGCCAGCAGCGTAGCCTCCGGGGGCGTAGGAAACACCATATATTTT. Complete variable domain (other parts from reference TRBV9 and TRBJ1-3): DSGVTQTPKHLITATGQRVTLRCSPRSGDLSVYWYQQSLDQGLQFLIQYYNGEERAKGNILERFSAQQFPDLHSELNLSSLELGDSALYFCASSVASGGVGNTIYFGEGSWLTVV.